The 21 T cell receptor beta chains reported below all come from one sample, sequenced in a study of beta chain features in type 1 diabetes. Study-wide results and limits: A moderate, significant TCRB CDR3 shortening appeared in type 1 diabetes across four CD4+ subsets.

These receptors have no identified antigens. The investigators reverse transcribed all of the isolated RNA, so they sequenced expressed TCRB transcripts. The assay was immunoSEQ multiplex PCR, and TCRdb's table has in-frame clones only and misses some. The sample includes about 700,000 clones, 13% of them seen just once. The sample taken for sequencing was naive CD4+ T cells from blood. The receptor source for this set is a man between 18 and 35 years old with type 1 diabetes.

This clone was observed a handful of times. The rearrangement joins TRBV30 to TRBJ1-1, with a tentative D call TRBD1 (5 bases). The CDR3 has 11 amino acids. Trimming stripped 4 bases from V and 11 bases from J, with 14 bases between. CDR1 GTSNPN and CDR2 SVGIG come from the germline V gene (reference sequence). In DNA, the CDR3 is TGTGCCTGGAATAAAGGGGACTCGGCTTTCTTT. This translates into CAWNKGDSAFF. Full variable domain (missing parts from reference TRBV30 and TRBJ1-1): SQTIHQWPATLVQPVGSPLSLECTVEGTSNPNLYWYRQAAGRGLQLLFYSVGIGQISSEVPQNLSASRPQDRQFILSSKKLLLSDSGFYLCAWNKGDSAFFGQGTRLTVV.

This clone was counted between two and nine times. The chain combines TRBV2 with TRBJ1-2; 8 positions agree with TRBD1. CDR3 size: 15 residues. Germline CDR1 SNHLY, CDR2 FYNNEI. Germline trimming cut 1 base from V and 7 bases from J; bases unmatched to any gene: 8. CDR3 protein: CASSEGTGLGSGYTF. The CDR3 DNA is TGTGCCAGCAGTGAAGGGACAGGGTTGGGGTCTGGCTACACCTTC.

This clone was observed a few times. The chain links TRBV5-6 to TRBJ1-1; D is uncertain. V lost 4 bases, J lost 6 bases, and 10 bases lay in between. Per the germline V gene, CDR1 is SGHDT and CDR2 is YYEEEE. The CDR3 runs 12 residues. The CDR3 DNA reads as TGTGCCAGCAGCCGAGGGTTGCCTGAAGCTTTCTTT. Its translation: CASSRGLPEAFF.

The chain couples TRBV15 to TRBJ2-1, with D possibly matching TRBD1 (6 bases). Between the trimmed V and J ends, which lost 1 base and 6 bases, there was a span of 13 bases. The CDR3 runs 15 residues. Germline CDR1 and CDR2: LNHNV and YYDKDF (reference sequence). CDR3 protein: CATSRVRGEVNEQFF. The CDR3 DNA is TGTGCCACCAGCAGAGTCAGGGGTGAAGTCAATGAGCAGTTCTTC.

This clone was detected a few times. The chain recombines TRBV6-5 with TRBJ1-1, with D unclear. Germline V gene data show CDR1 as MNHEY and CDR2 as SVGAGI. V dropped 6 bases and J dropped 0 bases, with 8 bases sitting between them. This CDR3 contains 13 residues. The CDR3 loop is CASRLRLNTEAFF. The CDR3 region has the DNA TGTGCCAGCAGATTACGACTGAACACTGAAGCTTTCTTT.

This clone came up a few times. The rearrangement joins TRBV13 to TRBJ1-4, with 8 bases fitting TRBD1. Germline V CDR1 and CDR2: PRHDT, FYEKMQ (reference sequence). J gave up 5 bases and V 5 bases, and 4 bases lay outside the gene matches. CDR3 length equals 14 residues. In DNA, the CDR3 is TGTGCCAGCAGCGCCCGACAGGGGAATGAAAAACTGTTTTTT. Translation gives CASSARQGNEKLFF. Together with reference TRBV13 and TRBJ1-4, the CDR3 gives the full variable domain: AAGVIQSPRHLIKEKRETATLKCYPIPRHDTVYWYQQGPGQDPQFLISFYEKMQSDKGSIPDRFSAQQFSDYHSELNMSSLELGDSALYFCASSARQGNEKLFFGSGTQLSVL.

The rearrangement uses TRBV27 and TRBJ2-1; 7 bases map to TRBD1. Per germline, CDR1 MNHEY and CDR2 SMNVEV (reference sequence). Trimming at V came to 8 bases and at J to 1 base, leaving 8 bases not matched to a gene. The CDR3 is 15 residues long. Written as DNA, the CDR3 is TGTGCCAGCTCTACACCGGGACAGTCCTACAATGAGCAGTTCTTC. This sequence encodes CASSTPGQSYNEQFF.

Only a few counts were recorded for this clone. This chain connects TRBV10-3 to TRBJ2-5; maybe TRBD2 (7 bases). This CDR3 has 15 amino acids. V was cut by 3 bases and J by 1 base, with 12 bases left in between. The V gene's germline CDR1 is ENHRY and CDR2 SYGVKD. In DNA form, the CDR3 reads TGTGCCATCAGTGACAGTCGGGGGGCCCAAGAGACCCAGTACTTC. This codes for CAISDSRGAQETQYF.

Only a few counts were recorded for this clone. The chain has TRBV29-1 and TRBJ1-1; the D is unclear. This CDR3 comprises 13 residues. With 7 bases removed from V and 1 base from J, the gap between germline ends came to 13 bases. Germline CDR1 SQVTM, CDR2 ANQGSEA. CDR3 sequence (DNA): TGCAGCGCCCTGCAGCCACCGAACACTGAAGCTTTCTTT. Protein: CSALQPPNTEAFF.

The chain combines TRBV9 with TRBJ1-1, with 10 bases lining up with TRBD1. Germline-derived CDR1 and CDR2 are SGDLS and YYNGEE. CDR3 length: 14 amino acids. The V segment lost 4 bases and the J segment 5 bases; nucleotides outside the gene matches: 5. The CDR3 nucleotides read TGTGCCAGCAGCCCTCGACAGGGGGCAACTGAAGCTTTCTTT. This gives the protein CASSPRQGATEAFF.

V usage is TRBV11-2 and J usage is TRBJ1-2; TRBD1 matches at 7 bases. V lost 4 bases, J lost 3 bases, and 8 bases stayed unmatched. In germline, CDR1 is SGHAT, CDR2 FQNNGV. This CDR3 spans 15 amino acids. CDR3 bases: TGTGCCAGCAGCTCCGACAGGGCGGCCTACTATGGCTACACCTTC. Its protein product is CASSSDRAAYYGYTF.

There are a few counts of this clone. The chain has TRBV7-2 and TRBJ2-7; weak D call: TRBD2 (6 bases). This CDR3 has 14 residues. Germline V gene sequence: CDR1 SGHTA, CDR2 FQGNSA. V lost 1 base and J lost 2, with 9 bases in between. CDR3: CASSLDPGAYEQYF. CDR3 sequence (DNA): TGTGCCAGCAGCTTAGATCCGGGGGCCTACGAGCAGTACTTC.

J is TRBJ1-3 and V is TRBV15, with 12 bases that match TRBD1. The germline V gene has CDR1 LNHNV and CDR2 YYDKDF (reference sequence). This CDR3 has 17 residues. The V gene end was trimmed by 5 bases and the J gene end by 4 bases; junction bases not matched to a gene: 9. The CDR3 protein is CATSLFPGQGAGNTIYF. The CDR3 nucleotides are TGTGCCACCAGCTTATTCCCGGGACAGGGGGCCGGAAACACCATATATTTT.

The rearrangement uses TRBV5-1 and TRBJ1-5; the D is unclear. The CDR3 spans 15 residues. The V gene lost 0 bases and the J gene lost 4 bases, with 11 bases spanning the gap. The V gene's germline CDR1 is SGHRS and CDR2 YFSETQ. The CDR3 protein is CASSLDTEPNQPQHF. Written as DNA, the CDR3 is TGCGCCAGCAGCTTGGATACAGAACCGAATCAGCCCCAGCATTTT.

The CDR3 is CASTMKEWYQETQYF. The CDR3 DNA sequence: TGTGCCAGCACTATGAAGGAGTGGTACCAAGAGACCCAGTACTTC. The chain is built from TRBV2 and TRBJ2-5; no firm D call. Germline V gene lookup returns CDR1 SNHLY and CDR2 FYNNEI. Trimming removed 7 bases from V and 0 bases from J, with 15 bases in between. The length of the CDR3 is 15 residues.

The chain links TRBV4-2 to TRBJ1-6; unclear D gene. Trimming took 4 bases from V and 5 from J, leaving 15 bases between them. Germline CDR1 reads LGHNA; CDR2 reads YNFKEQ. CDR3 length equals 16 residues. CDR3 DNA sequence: TGTGCCAGCAGCCTGGAGTCATTTGGAGATAATTCACCCCTCCACTTT. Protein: CASSLESFGDNSPLHF.

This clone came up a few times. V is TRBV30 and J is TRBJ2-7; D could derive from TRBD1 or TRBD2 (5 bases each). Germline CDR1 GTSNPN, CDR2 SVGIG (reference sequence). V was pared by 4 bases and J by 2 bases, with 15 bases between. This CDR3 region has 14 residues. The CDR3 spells CAWTKDMGAYEQYF. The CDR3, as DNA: TGTGCCTGGACCAAGGACATGGGGGCCTACGAGCAGTACTTC.

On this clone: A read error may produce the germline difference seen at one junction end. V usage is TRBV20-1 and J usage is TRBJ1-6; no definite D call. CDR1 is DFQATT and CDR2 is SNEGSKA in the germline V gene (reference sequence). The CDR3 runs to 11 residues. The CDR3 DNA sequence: TGCAGTGCTCCCGGGGTTTCAACCCTCCACTTT. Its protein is CSAPGVSTLHF.

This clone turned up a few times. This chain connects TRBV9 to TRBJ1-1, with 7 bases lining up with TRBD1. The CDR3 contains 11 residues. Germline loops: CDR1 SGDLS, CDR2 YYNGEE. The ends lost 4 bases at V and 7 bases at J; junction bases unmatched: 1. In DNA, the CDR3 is TGTGCCAGCAGCCGGGACAGTGAAGCTTTCTTT. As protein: CASSRDSEAFF.

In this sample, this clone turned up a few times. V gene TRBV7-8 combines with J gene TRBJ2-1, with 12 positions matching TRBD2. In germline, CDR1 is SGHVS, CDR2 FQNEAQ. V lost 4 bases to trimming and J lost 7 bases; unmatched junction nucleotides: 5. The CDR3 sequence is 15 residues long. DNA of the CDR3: TGTGCCAGCAGCTCTCTAGCGGGGGGGATGAATGAGCAGTTCTTC. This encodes CASSSLAGGMNEQFF.

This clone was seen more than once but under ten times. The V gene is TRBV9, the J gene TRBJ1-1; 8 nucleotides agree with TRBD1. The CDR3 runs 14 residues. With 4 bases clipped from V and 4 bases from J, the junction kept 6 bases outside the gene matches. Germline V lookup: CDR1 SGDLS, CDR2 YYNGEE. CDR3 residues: CASSSGQGGTEAFF. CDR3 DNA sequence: TGTGCCAGCAGCTCAGGACAGGGAGGCACTGAAGCTTTCTTT. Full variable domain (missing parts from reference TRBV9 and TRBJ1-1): DSGVTQTPKHLITATGQRVTLRCSPRSGDLSVYWYQQSLDQGLQFLIQYYNGEERAKGNILERFSAQQFPDLHSELNLSSLELGDSALYFCASSSGQGGTEAFFGQGTRLTVV.